The 28 T cell receptor beta chains reported below all come from one sample, sequenced in a study of metastatic and nonmetastatic thyroid tumors. The entire patient cohort was treatment-naive prior to thyroid surgery. With MiXCR, TCRdb called clones anew from the PCR reads. The sample consists of 15,000 to 20,000 clones, about a quarter of them appearing once. Sequencing was done on a sample of blood. These receptor sequences come from a female donor with papillary thyroid cancer or a benign thyroid nodule (not recorded which). Some clones in this sample may be carry-over from other donors' samples.

This clone showed up many times. The chain joins TRBV19 to TRBJ1-1; D unresolved. The CDR3 is 12 amino acids. V was trimmed by 6 bases and J by 7 bases, leaving 12 bases between them. Germline CDR1 LNHDA, CDR2 SQIVND (reference sequence). CDR3 region: CASRTRRDEAFF. The CDR3 DNA reads as TGTGCCAGTAGGACCCGGAGAGATGAAGCTTTCTTT.

This clone is categorized as medium-sized. This chain connects TRBV20-1 to TRBJ2-1, with 8 bases aligning to TRBD2. The CDR3 covers 17 residues. From germline, CDR1 is DFQATT and CDR2 SNEGSKA (reference sequence). Trimming took 4 bases from V and 2 from J; bases not matched to a gene: 13. In DNA, the CDR3 is TGCAGTGCTAACCCTGGGGGAGCGGGAGACCCCTACAATGAGCAGTTCTTC. Amino acid sequence: CSANPGGAGDPYNEQFF.

DNA for the CDR3: TGTGCCAGCAGTGAATCGACTAGCCGAGTGTACAATGAGCAGTTCTTC. As protein: CASSESTSRVYNEQFF. V and J are TRBV6-1 and TRBJ2-1, with 7 bases matching TRBD2. Germline V gene sequence: CDR1 MNHNS, CDR2 SASEGT. The CDR3 is 16 residues long. The ends lost 2 bases at V and 4 bases at J; junction bases unmatched: 8.

In this sample, this clone is medium-sized. The CDR3 region is CASRLLESDNSPLHF. DNA for the CDR3: TGTGCCAGTAGGCTTCTGGAGTCGGATAATTCACCCCTCCACTTT. The rearrangement links TRBV19 to TRBJ1-6; D is ambiguous. Looked up from germline, CDR1 is LNHDA and CDR2 is SQIVND (reference sequence). CDR3 length equals 15 residues. V was clipped by 6 bases and J by 5 bases, with 14 bases between them.

This clone came up once. The chain links TRBV4-1 to TRBJ2-1; unclear D gene. Germline lookup yields CDR1 MGHRA and CDR2 YSYEKL. The V gene lost 4 bases and the J gene lost 5 bases, with 12 bases spanning the gap. The CDR3 totals 14 residues. As DNA, the CDR3 is TGCGCCAGCAGCCCTCCTCAACCGAACAATGAGCAGTTCTTC. Its translation: CASSPPQPNNEQFF.

CDR3 sequence reads: CSGRDPQGGELFF. As DNA, the CDR3 is TGCAGTGGGCGGGACCCACAAGGGGGGGAGCTGTTTTTT. The rearrangement joins TRBV20-1 to TRBJ2-2; D possibly corresponds to TRBD2 (6 bases). The CDR3 sequence is 13 residues long. With 7 bases removed from V and 8 bases from J, the gap between germline ends came to 17 bases. Germline loops: CDR1 DFQATT, CDR2 SNEGSKA (reference sequence).

By share of the sample, this clone is medium-sized. This sequence joins TRBV20-1 and TRBJ2-7, with 7 bases fitting TRBD1. The ends lost 3 bases at V and 2 bases at J; junction bases unmatched: 1. The CDR3 sequence is 12 residues long. Germline loops: CDR1 DFQATT, CDR2 SNEGSKA (reference sequence). The CDR3 spells CSARTGPYEQYF. The CDR3 nucleotides are TGCAGTGCTAGGACAGGGCCCTACGAGCAGTACTTC.

Worth noting for this clone: Here the CDR3 omits its conserved ending phenylalanine or tryptophan, so a read error is the likely source. The chain employs TRBV7-3 and TRBJ2-1; the D is unclear. In germline, CDR1 is SGHTA, CDR2 FQGTGA. The CDR3 consists of 15 residues. Trimming left V 5 bases short and J 7 bases short, with 18 bases between. CDR3 DNA: TGTGCCAGCAGCCCAGACGGTCTTACGAGAAATGAGCAGTTCTTA. Translation gives CASSPDGLTRNEQFL.

This chain connects TRBV11-2 to TRBJ2-7; no reliable D call. This CDR3 spans 12 amino acids. Per the germline V gene, CDR1 is SGHAT and CDR2 is FQNNGV. V was cut by 3 bases and J by 4 bases, with 7 bases left in between. CDR3 nucleotide sequence: TGTGCCAGCAGCTTGATAGGTTACGAGCAGTACTTC. Its translation: CASSLIGYEQYF.

This clone was detected ten times or more. This chain connects TRBV12-5 to TRBJ1-3; weak D call: TRBD1 (6 bases). Germline V gene lookup returns CDR1 LGHNT and CDR2 FRNRAP. Trimming stripped 0 bases from V and 0 bases from J, with 12 bases between. CDR3 length equals 17 residues. CDR3 protein: CASGLVPDRLSGNTIYF. The CDR3 DNA follows: TGTGCTAGTGGTTTGGTACCTGACAGGCTCTCTGGAAACACCATATATTTT.

The chain uses TRBV6-2 or TRBV6-3 and TRBJ2-7, with TRBD2 matching over 9 bases. Per germline, CDR1 MNHEY and CDR2 SVGEGT. The CDR3 is 17 amino acids. V shed 2 bases and J 0 bases; nucleotides not matched to a gene: 8. CDR3 in amino acids: CASSYIKREATSYEQYF. The CDR3, as DNA: TGTGCCAGCAGTTACATAAAGCGGGAGGCCACCTCCTACGAGCAGTACTTC.

The V gene is TRBV4-2, the J gene TRBJ2-6, with unresolved D. The V and J ends lost 0 bases and 5 bases respectively, with 11 bases between them. Germline V gene data show CDR1 as LGHNA and CDR2 as YNFKEQ. CDR3 length equals 16 residues. The CDR3 loop is CASSQEVGSWANVLTF. CDR3 nucleotides: TGTGCCAGCAGCCAAGAAGTAGGGTCATGGGCCAACGTCCTGACTTTC.

Regarding this clone: Compared with germline, one end of the junction differs, possibly owing to a read error. The chain recombines TRBV7-2 with TRBJ2-5; possibly TRBD2 for D (6 bases). This CDR3 spans 14 amino acids. CDR1 and CDR2 (germline): SGHTA, FQGNSA. The CDR3 bases are TGTGCCAGCAGCCTGGCCTATTCGGGGGAGACCCAGTATTTC. It yields the protein CASSLAYSGETQYF.

The rearrangement uses TRBV3-1 and TRBJ1-2; D perhaps matches TRBD1 (5 bases). Trimming pared 1 base from V and 2 bases from J, leaving 11 bases between. CDR1 LGHDT and CDR2 YNNKEL come from the germline V gene (reference sequence). The CDR3 contains 15 residues. The CDR3 nucleotides read TGTGCCAGCAGCCAAGTCGCAGGGTTGAACTATGGCTACACCTTC. Its protein is CASSQVAGLNYGYTF.

This clone appeared a single time. The junction shows a germline mismatch at one end, possibly a read error. The CDR3 sequence is CGAIPGQLYEAFF. CDR3 DNA: TGCGGTGCTATTCCAGGGCAACTCTATGAAGCTTTCTTT. V usage is TRBV20-1 and J usage is TRBJ1-1, with TRBD1 as a possible D gene (5 bases). This CDR3 has 13 amino acids. Germline CDR1 reads DFQATT; CDR2 reads SNEGSKA (reference sequence).

The rearrangement uses TRBV4-1 and TRBJ1-4; no clear D gene. CDR1 MGHRA and CDR2 YSYEKL come from the germline V gene. Trimming cost V 3 bases and J 4 bases, with 15 bases left between them. CDR3 length: 16 residues. The CDR3, as DNA: TGCGCCAGCAGCCAGGTCCCTCCAGTGGGTAATGAAAAACTGTTTTTT. Translation: CASSQVPPVGNEKLFF.

This clone was seen a few times. One base away lies a much larger clone, so this may be a sequencing read error. The V and J genes are TRBV7-2 and TRBJ2-3; D ambiguous. This CDR3 contains 12 residues. From germline, CDR1 is SGHTA and CDR2 FQGNSA. Deletions cut 2 bases from V and 7 bases from J, with 7 bases between. CDR3 DNA sequence: TGTGCCAGCAGCTTAACTTCATATACGCAGTATTTT. Translated: CASSLTSYTQYF.

This clone was seen a single time. A much larger clone is a single base away; this may be a read error. The chain has TRBV5-6 and TRBJ1-1; the D is unclear. The CDR3 spans 11 residues. From germline, CDR1 is SGHDT and CDR2 YYEEEE. Deletions cut 0 bases from V and 7 bases from J, with 4 bases between. CDR3 sequence reads: CASSLGHEAFF. The CDR3 nucleotides read TGTGCCAGCAGCTTGGGCCATGAAGCTTTCTTT.

This clone ranks as medium-sized. The chain employs TRBV6-2 or TRBV6-3 and TRBJ2-6; D is unresolved. The V and J ends lost 2 bases and 0 bases respectively, with 2 bases between them. This CDR3 contains 14 residues. Germline values: CDR1 MNHEY, CDR2 SVGEGT. CDR3 protein: CASSYSSGANVLTF. CDR3 sequence (DNA): TGTGCCAGCAGTTACAGCTCTGGGGCCAACGTCCTGACTTTC.

A word on this clone: A junction boundary mismatches the germline segment, possibly from a read error. The V gene is TRBV4-3, the J gene TRBJ2-3; 9 bases match TRBD2. The CDR3 runs to 17 residues. Germline assignment: CDR1 LGHNA and CDR2 YSLEER. The CDR3 DNA follows: TGCGCCAGCAGCTTGGGTGGGACTAGCATTAACACAGATATGCAGTATTTT. It translates to CASSLGGTSINTDMQYF.

By proportion, this clone is medium-sized. CDR3 nucleotide sequence: TGTGCCAGCAGTTTGTGGAGTGGCTCACCCCTCCACTTT. Encoded protein: CASSLWSGSPLHF. This chain uses TRBV12-3 or TRBV12-4 with TRBJ1-6, with D hard to call. CDR3 length: 13 amino acids. V lost 3 bases and J lost 10, with 10 bases in between.

V gene TRBV20-1 combines with J gene TRBJ1-1; D is uncertain. The V end lost 5 bases, the J end lost 1 base, and 11 bases lay between the germline ends. Germline-derived CDR1 and CDR2 are DFQATT and SNEGSKA (reference sequence). This CDR3 is built from 13 residues. DNA of the CDR3: TGCAGTGCTTGTAGGACCTGGAACACTGAAGCTTTCTTT. Translated, it gives CSACRTWNTEAFF.

The chain combines TRBV2 with TRBJ1-1, with 9 bases aligning to TRBD1. Germline CDR1 SNHLY, CDR2 FYNNEI. V was pared by 5 bases and J by 0 bases, with 25 bases of the junction left unmatched. The CDR3 totals 22 residues. The CDR3 here is CASSYRPFTGAGQGGLNTEAFF. The CDR3 nucleotides are TGTGCCAGCAGTTACCGACCCTTCACGGGAGCGGGACAGGGAGGCCTGAACACTGAAGCTTTCTTT.

The chain uses TRBV7-2 and TRBJ2-5; D gene ambiguous. The CDR3 runs 17 residues. Trimming shortened V by 2 bases and J by 0 bases, and 16 bases separated the two germline ends. Germline V gives CDR1 SGHTA, CDR2 FQGNSA. CDR3 sequence: CASSLRLGRTYQETQYF. CDR3 bases: TGTGCCAGCAGCTTAAGGCTAGGACGGACGTACCAAGAGACCCAGTACTTC.

In its sample, this clone was seen a few times. A much larger clone sits a single nucleotide away, making a read error possible. V gene TRBV7-3 combines with J gene TRBJ2-5; 7 nucleotides align to TRBD1. Per the germline V gene, CDR1 is SGHTA and CDR2 is FQGTGA. V lost 5 bases to trimming and J lost 5 bases; unmatched junction nucleotides: 11. CDR3 length: 15 amino acids. Here the CDR3 reads CASSPSPTGCETQYF. CDR3 nucleotides: TGTGCCAGCAGCCCGAGTCCGACAGGGTGTGAGACCCAGTACTTC. The complete variable domain, with remaining parts taken from reference TRBV7-3 and TRBJ2-5, reads GAGVSQTPSNKVTEKGKYVELRCDPISGHTALYWYRQSLGQGPEFLIYFQGTGAADDSGLPNDRFFAVRPEGSVSTLKIQRTERGDSAVYLCASSPSPTGCETQYFGPGTRLLVL.

This chain joins TRBV12-3 or TRBV12-4 and TRBJ1-2; D remains unclear. The CDR3 loop spans 12 amino acids. Between the trimmed V and J ends, which lost 2 bases and 2 bases, there was a span of 3 bases. In DNA, the CDR3 is TGTGCCAGCAGTTTACAGAACTATGGCTACACCTTC. Its protein product is CASSLQNYGYTF.

This rearrangement joins TRBV7-3 to TRBJ2-7; possibly TRBD1 for D (8 bases). The ends were cut back, 5 bases at V and 5 bases at J, with 19 bases in the middle. Per germline, CDR1 SGHTA and CDR2 FQGTGA. This CDR3 is built from 15 residues. In nucleotides, the CDR3 is TGTGCCAGCAGCCAAGATCACAGGGGGGGAAACGAGCAGTACTTC. As protein: CASSQDHRGGNEQYF.

This clone was detected ten times or more. The chain couples TRBV11-3 to TRBJ2-1; tentatively, D is TRBD1 (7 bases). CDR1 and CDR2 from the germline V gene are SGHNT and YENEEA. This CDR3 spans 12 amino acids. Trimming stripped 6 bases from V and 8 bases from J, with 11 bases between. The CDR3 here is CASRQGGDEQFF. CDR3 sequence (DNA): TGTGCCAGCAGGCAGGGGGGTGATGAGCAGTTCTTC.